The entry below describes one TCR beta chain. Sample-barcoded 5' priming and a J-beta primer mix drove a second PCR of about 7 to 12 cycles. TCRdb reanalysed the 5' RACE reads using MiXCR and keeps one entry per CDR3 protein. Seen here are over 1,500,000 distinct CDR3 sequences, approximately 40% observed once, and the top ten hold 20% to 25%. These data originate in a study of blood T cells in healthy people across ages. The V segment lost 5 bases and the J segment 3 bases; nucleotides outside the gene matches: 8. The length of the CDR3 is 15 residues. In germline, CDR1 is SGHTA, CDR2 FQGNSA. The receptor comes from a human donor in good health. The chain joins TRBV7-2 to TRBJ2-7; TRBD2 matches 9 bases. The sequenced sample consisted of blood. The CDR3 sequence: CASSPSAAGGYEQYF. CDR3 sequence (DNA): TGTGCCAGCAGCCCATCGGCAGCGGGGGGCTACGAGCAGTACTTC.